This TCR beta chain was sequenced for a study of blood T cells in healthy people across ages. The CDR3 length is 14 residues. Germline lookup yields CDR1 GTSNPN and CDR2 SVGIG (reference sequence). Sample-barcoded 5' priming and a J-beta primer mix drove a second PCR of roughly 7 to 11 cycles. TCRdb reanalysed the 5' RACE reads using MiXCR and keeps one entry per CDR3 protein. This sample has 750,000 to 950,000 distinct CDR3 sequences, with approximately 55% found just once. This clonotype showed up just a few times. Compared with germline, one end of the junction differs, possibly owing to a read error.

The chain employs TRBV30 and TRBJ1-2; possible D gene TRBD1, 5 bases. The origin of this receptor is a man aged 80 or over in good health. Sample: blood. CDR3 DNA: TGCGCCTCAGGCAGGGAAAAGAATACTGCTGGCTACACCTTC. It codes for CASGREKNTAGYTF.